The 22 T cell receptor beta chains below come from one sample, sequenced in a study of CD8+CD57+ T cells in acquired aplastic anemia. Patients sequenced had flow cytometry evidence of CD8+CD57+ cell expansion. Both TCR beta VDJ combination and CDR3 sequence profiling were carried out. Genomic DNA was the template for this profiling. TCRdb itself ran the reads through MiXCR, one entry per CDR3 protein. The data hold some 180,000 distinct CDR3 sequences, with roughly 65% observed a single time. Sequencing was performed on sorted CD4+, CD8+, or CD8+CD57+ T cells (not recorded which) from PBMCs. Receptor source: a human donor with aplastic anemia.

This clonotype appeared a few times. The chain joins TRBV10-2 to TRBJ2-7; 10 bases agree with TRBD2. CDR3 length: 14 amino acids. Germline assignment: CDR1 WSHSY and CDR2 SAAADI. Trimming at V came to 2 bases and at J to 4 bases, leaving 2 bases not matched to a gene. CDR3 DNA: TGCGCCAGCAGTGAGGTTAGCGGGAGGTACGAGCAGTACTTC. Residues: CASSEVSGRYEQYF.

The chain employs TRBV20-1 and TRBJ2-7; TRBD2 is a possible D gene (7 bases). The CDR3 loop spans 15 amino acids. Germline V gives CDR1 DFQATT, CDR2 SNEGSKA (reference sequence). Between the trimmed V and J ends, which lost 2 bases and 7 bases, there was a span of 21 bases. The CDR3 DNA is TGCAGTGCTAGACCTGGGAGGGAACGGGGGGCTGAGCAGTACTTC. It is translated as CSARPGRERGAEQYF.

This chain connects TRBV15 to TRBJ2-1; 8 positions agree with TRBD2. Germline loops: CDR1 LNHNV, CDR2 YYDKDF (reference sequence). Trimming at V came to 0 bases and at J to 8 bases, leaving 6 bases not matched to a gene. This CDR3 spans 15 amino acids. The CDR3 DNA reads TGTGCCACCAGCAGAGATACGGGGGGGTCCCATGAGCAGTTCTTC. This sequence encodes CATSRDTGGSHEQFF.

This clonotype was counted a few times. V and J are TRBV4-1 and TRBJ2-1; D gene uncertain. The CDR3 is 19 amino acids. Germline CDR1 and CDR2: MGHRA and YSYEKL. The V and J ends lost 4 bases and 0 bases respectively, with 22 bases between them. DNA of the CDR3: TGCGCCAGCAGCCTCTCCCGCGGCCCCCTACCCAGCTCCTACAATGAGCAGTTCTTC. Protein product: CASSLSRGPLPSSYNEQFF.

The V call is TRBV7-9, the J call TRBJ1-2; no clear D. Trimming took off 2 bases at V and 3 bases at J, with 10 bases between the two ends. The CDR3 covers 14 residues. In germline, CDR1 is SEHNR, CDR2 FQNEAQ (reference sequence). CDR3 sequence reads: CASSLSHGDYGYTF. CDR3 coding DNA: TGTGCCAGCAGCTTATCTCACGGAGACTATGGCTACACCTTC.

The chain is built from TRBV5-6 and TRBJ1-3; D remains unclear. V lost 4 bases, J lost 0 bases, and 14 bases lay in between. CDR3 length: 16 residues. The germline CDR1 and CDR2 sequences are SGHDT and YYEEEE. CDR3 loop: CASSKLDSASGNTIYF. The CDR3 region has the DNA TGTGCCAGCAGCAAGTTAGACTCAGCCTCTGGAAACACCATATATTTT.

V usage is TRBV12-3 or TRBV12-4 and J usage is TRBJ2-7, with 7 bases fitting TRBD2. The ends lost 6 bases at V and 1 base at J; junction bases unmatched: 6. This CDR3 contains 14 residues. CDR3 sequence: CASSPWGGSYEQYF. CDR3 DNA sequence: TGTGCCAGCAGCCCCTGGGGAGGGTCCTACGAGCAGTACTTC.

This clonotype was detected once. This chain uses TRBV20-1 with TRBJ2-5; no reliable D call. There are 14 residues in the CDR3. V lost 4 bases and J 1 base, leaving 13 bases between the germline ends. CDR1 and CDR2 (germline): DFQATT, SNEGSKA (reference sequence). This CDR3 reads CSANRMLLQETQYF. CDR3 nucleotides: TGCAGTGCTAATAGGATGTTGCTCCAAGAGACCCAGTACTTC.

The chain recombines TRBV10-2 with TRBJ1-2, with D perhaps matching TRBD1 (6 bases). The CDR3 has 17 amino acids. Per the germline V gene, CDR1 is WSHSY and CDR2 is SAAADI. V lost 1 base to trimming and J lost 4 bases, with 19 bases between them. The CDR3 protein is CASSEYGQTLRAYGYTF. For the CDR3, the DNA is TGCGCCAGCAGTGAGTACGGACAGACCCTTCGCGCCTATGGCTACACCTTC.

The chain carries TRBV19 and TRBJ1-1, with unresolved D. CDR1 is LNHDA and CDR2 is SQIVND in the germline V gene (reference sequence). Trimming cost V 4 bases and J 0 bases, with 6 bases left between them. The CDR3 is 13 residues long. CDR3 in DNA: TGTGCCAGTAGTACGCCATTGAACACTGAAGCTTTCTTT. Its protein is CASSTPLNTEAFF.

Notes on this clonotype: The junction and the germline gene differ at one end; a read error may be behind it. The chain has TRBV5-1 and TRBJ2-7; 8 nucleotides line up with TRBD1. In germline, CDR1 is SGHRS, CDR2 YFSETQ. This CDR3 comprises 14 residues. The CDR3 nucleotides read TGTGCCAGCAGCTTGGTGGGCAGGGGGCTCGAGCAGTACTTC. Translated: CASSLVGRGLEQYF.

By share, this clonotype counts as medium-sized. V and J are TRBV7-9 and TRBJ1-1; weak D call: TRBD1 (6 bases). Trimming took 2 bases from V and 3 from J, leaving 25 bases between them. Germline V CDR1 and CDR2: SEHNR, FQNEAQ (reference sequence). This CDR3 region has 19 residues. The CDR3 is CASSLRPVGGAREYTEAFF. CDR3 nucleotide sequence: TGTGCCAGCAGCTTACGCCCGGTCGGGGGGGCGCGGGAGTACACTGAAGCTTTCTTT.

This clonotype occurred many times. The V gene is TRBV2, the J gene TRBJ2-7; D tentatively reads TRBD1 or TRBD2 (5 bases each). V was cut by 6 bases and J by 2 bases, with 11 bases left in between. Germline CDR1 is SNHLY and CDR2 is FYNNEI. This CDR3 is built from 13 residues. The CDR3 protein is CASRGVGPYEQYF. The CDR3 DNA follows: TGTGCCAGCAGGGGGGTGGGACCCTACGAGCAGTACTTC.

The rearrangement uses TRBV20-1 and TRBJ2-1, with 7 bases lining up with TRBD1. With 4 bases clipped from V and 9 bases from J, the junction kept 12 bases outside the gene matches. Looked up from germline, CDR1 is DFQATT and CDR2 is SNEGSKA (reference sequence). This CDR3 has 14 amino acids. The CDR3 region has the DNA TGCAGTGCTATACGGGACAGCCATCAGGTTGAGCAGTTCTTC. It specifies CSAIRDSHQVEQFF.

Many counts were recorded for this clonotype. The J gene is TRBJ1-5, the V gene TRBV19; TRBD1 aligns across 8 bases. Germline lookup yields CDR1 LNHDA and CDR2 SQIVND (reference sequence). J was trimmed by 7 bases and V by 5 bases; bases with no gene match: 4. The CDR3 is made up of 13 amino acids. The DNA of the CDR3 is TGTGCCAGTAGTGAGCAGGGGGCACAGCCCCAGCATTTT. Protein sequence: CASSEQGAQPQHF.

This clonotype showed up many times. The chain combines TRBV13 with TRBJ2-3; 9 bases are a match to TRBD1. This CDR3 contains 13 residues. Germline CDR1 is PRHDT and CDR2 is FYEKMQ (reference sequence). After removal of 3 bases from V and 5 bases from J, the junction contained 0 bases not matched to a gene. The DNA for the CDR3 is TGTGCCAGCAGCTTGGGACAGGGAGATACGCAGTATTTT. Protein product: CASSLGQGDTQYF.

The V and J genes are TRBV7-9 and TRBJ1-1, with D uncertain. CDR1 is SEHNR and CDR2 is FQNEAQ in the germline V gene (reference sequence). There are 12 residues in the CDR3. V gave up 5 bases and J gave up 8 bases, with 12 bases separating them. The DNA for the CDR3 is TGTGCCAGCAGCAGCCGCTCCCGGGAAGCTTTCTTT. The encoded protein is CASSSRSREAFF. The full variable domain, in which reference TRBV7-9 and TRBJ1-1 provide the parts outside the CDR3, is DTGVSQNPRHKITKRGQNVTFRCDPISEHNRLYWYRQTLGQGPEFLTYFQNEAQLEKSRLLSDRFSAERPKGSFSTLEIQRTEQGDSAMYLCASSSRSREAFFGQGTRLTVV.

The rearrangement uses TRBV27 and TRBJ2-7, with 12 bases matching TRBD2. J lost 9 bases, V lost 8 bases, and 8 bases had no gene match. There are 13 residues in the CDR3. Germline V gene lookup returns CDR1 MNHEY and CDR2 SMNVEV (reference sequence). CDR3 in amino acids: CASQLAGGSVQYF. CDR3 in DNA: TGTGCCAGCCAACTAGCGGGAGGTTCTGTGCAGTACTTC.

In this sample, this clonotype turned up many times. The chain combines TRBV6-5 with TRBJ2-1; the D is unclear. CDR1 and CDR2 (germline): MNHEY, SVGAGI. The CDR3 spans 11 residues. V lost 1 base and J 8 bases, leaving 3 bases between the germline ends. Here the CDR3 DNA reads TGTGCCAGCAGTTACTTCCATGAGCAGTTCTTC. It encodes CASSYFHEQFF.

The V gene is TRBV7-8, the J gene TRBJ2-2, with a possible D match to TRBD1 (5 bases). Trimming removed 5 bases at V and 4 bases at J, with 8 bases between. CDR1 SGHVS and CDR2 FQNEAQ come from the germline V gene. The CDR3 contains 13 residues. This CDR3 reads CASSATGTGELFF. The CDR3 bases are TGTGCCAGCAGCGCCACAGGCACCGGGGAGCTGTTTTTT.

This clonotype was seen a handful of times. V gene TRBV27 combines with J gene TRBJ1-2, with a possible D match to TRBD1 (5 bases). Trimming stripped 0 bases from V and 6 bases from J, with 20 bases between. Germline CDR1 is MNHEY and CDR2 is SMNVEV (reference sequence). This CDR3 contains 17 residues. As DNA, the CDR3 is TGTGCCAGCAGTTTATCGCCCACCCAGGGTAAGGTGGATGGCTACACCTTC. Translation: CASSLSPTQGKVDGYTF.

This CDR3 reads CASKPISGDAQYF. CDR3 DNA sequence: TGCGCCAGCAAACCGATTAGCGGGGATGCGCAGTACTTC. The chain joins TRBV5-1 to TRBJ2-7; TRBD2 aligns across 8 bases. CDR1 is SGHRS, CDR2 YFSETQ, per germline. The V gene end was trimmed by 6 bases and the J gene end by 9 bases; junction bases not matched to a gene: 11. There are 13 residues in the CDR3.